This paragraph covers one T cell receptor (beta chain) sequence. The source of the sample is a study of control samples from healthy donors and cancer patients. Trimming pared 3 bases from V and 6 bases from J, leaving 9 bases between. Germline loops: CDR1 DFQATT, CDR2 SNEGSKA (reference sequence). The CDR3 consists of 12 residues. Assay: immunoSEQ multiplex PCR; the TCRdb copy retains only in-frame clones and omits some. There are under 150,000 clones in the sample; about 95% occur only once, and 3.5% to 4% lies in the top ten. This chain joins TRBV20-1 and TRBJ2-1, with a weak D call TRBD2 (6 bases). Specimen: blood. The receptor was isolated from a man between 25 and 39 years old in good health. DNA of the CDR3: TGCAGTGCTAGTCGGGGGAGCAATGAGCAGTTCTTC. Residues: CSASRGSNEQFF.